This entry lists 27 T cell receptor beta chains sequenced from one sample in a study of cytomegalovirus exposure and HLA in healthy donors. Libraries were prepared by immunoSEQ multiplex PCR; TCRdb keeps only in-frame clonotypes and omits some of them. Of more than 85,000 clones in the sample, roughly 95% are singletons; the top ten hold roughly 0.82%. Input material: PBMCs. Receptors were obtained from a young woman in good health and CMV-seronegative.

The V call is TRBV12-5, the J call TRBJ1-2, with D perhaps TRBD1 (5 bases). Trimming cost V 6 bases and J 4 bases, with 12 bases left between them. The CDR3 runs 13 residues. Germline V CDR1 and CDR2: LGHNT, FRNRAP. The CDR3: CASGPPGLYGYTF. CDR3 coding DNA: TGTGCTAGTGGCCCCCCGGGACTCTATGGCTACACCTTC.

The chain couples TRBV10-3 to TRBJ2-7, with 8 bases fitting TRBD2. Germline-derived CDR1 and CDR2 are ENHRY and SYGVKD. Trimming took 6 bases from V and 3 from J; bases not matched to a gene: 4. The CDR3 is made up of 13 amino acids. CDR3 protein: CAISSSGFYEQYF. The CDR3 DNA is TGTGCCATCAGCTCTAGCGGGTTCTACGAGCAGTACTTC.

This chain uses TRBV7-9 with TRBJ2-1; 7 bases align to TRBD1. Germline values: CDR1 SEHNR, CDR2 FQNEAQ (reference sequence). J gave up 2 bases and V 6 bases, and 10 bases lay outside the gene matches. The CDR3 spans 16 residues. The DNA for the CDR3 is TGTGCCAGCAGACCCTCGGACAGGATCCCCTACAATGAGCAGTTCTTC. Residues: CASRPSDRIPYNEQFF. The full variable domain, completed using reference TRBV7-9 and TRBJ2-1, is DTGVSQNPRHKITKRGQNVTFRCDPISEHNRLYWYRQTLGQGPEFLTYFQNEAQLEKSRLLSDRFSAERPKGSFSTLEIQRTEQGDSAMYLCASRPSDRIPYNEQFFGPGTRLTVL.

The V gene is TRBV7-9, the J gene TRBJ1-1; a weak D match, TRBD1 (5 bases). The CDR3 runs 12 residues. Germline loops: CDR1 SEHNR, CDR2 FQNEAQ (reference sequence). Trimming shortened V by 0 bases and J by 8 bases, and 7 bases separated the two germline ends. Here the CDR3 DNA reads TGTGCCAGCAGCTTAGCGCAGGGCGAAGCTTTCTTT. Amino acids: CASSLAQGEAFF.

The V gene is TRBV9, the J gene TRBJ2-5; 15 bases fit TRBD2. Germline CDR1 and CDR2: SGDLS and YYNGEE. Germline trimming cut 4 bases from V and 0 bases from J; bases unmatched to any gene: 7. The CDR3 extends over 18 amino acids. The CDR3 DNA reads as TGTGCCAGCAGCCCAAGGACTAGCGGGGGGGGATACCAAGAGACCCAGTACTTC. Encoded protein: CASSPRTSGGGYQETQYF. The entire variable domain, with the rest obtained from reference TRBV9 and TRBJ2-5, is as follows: DSGVTQTPKHLITATGQRVTLRCSPRSGDLSVYWYQQSLDQGLQFLIQYYNGEERAKGNILERFSAQQFPDLHSELNLSSLELGDSALYFCASSPRTSGGGYQETQYFGPGTRLLVL.

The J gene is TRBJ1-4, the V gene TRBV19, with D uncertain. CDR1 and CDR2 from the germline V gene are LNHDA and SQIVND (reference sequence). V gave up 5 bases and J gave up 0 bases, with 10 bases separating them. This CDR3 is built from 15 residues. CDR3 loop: CASSFLAATNEKLFF. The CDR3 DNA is TGTGCCAGTAGTTTCCTGGCGGCAACTAATGAAAAACTGTTTTTT.

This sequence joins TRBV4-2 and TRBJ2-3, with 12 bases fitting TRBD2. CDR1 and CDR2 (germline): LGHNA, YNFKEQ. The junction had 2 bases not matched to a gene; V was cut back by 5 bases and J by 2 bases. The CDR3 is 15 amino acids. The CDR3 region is CASSRTSGDTDTQYF. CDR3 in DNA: TGTGCCAGCAGCAGGACTAGCGGGGACACAGATACGCAGTATTTT.

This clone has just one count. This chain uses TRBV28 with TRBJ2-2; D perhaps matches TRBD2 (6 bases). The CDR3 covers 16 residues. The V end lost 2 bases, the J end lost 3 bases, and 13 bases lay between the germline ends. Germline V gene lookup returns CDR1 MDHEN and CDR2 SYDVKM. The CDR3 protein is CASSLRRRADTGELFF. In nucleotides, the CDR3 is TGTGCCAGCAGTTTAAGGCGGAGGGCTGACACCGGGGAGCTGTTTTTT.

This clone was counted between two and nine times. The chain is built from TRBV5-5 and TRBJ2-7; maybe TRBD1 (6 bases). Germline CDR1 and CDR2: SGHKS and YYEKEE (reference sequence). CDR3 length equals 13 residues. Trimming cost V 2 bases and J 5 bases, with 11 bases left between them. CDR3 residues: CASSFMGANEQYF. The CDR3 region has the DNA TGTGCCAGCAGCTTCATGGGGGCAAACGAGCAGTACTTC.

The DNA of the CDR3 is TGTGCCAGCAGCCGGAGGATAAGACAGGGTACCTACGAGCAGTACTTC. This codes for CASSRRIRQGTYEQYF. This chain joins TRBV14 and TRBJ2-7, with 7 nucleotides matching TRBD1. The CDR3 is made up of 16 amino acids. The V gene's germline CDR1 is SGHDN and CDR2 FVKESK. Losses at the gene ends were 4 bases for V and 2 bases for J; bases not matched to a gene: 11. Looking up the rest from reference TRBV14 and TRBJ2-7 gives the full variable domain: EAGVTQFPSHSVIEKGQTVTLRCDPISGHDNLYWYRRVMGKEIKFLLHFVKESKQDESGMPNNRFLAERTGGTYSTLKVQPAELEDSGVYFCASSRRIRQGTYEQYFGPGTRLTVT.

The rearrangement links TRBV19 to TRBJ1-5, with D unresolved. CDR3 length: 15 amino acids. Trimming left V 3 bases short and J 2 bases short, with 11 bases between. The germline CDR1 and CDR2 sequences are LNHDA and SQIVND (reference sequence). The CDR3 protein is CASSISGQGNQPQHF. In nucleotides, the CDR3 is TGTGCCAGTAGTATTTCAGGTCAGGGCAATCAGCCCCAGCATTTT. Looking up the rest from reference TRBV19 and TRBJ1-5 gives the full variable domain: DGGITQSPKYLFRKEGQNVTLSCEQNLNHDAMYWYRQDPGQGLRLIYYSQIVNDFQKGDIAEGYSVSREKKESFPLTVTSAQKNPTAFYLCASSISGQGNQPQHFGDGTRLSIL.

This chain's CDR3 is CASSFGSGGEAFF. As DNA, the CDR3 is TGTGCCAGCAGCTTTGGTTCAGGGGGTGAAGCTTTCTTT. The chain couples TRBV11-3 to TRBJ1-1; 7 bases are a match to TRBD1. V lost 3 bases and J lost 7; bases outside the gene matches: 5. Germline V lookup: CDR1 SGHNT, CDR2 YENEEA. This CDR3 contains 13 residues. Complete variable domain (other parts from reference TRBV11-3 and TRBJ1-1): EAGVVQSPRYKIIEKKQPVAFWCNPISGHNTLYWYLQNLGQGPELLIRYENEEAVDDSQLPKDRFSAERLKGVDSTLKIQPAELGDSAVYLCASSFGSGGEAFFGQGTRLTVV.

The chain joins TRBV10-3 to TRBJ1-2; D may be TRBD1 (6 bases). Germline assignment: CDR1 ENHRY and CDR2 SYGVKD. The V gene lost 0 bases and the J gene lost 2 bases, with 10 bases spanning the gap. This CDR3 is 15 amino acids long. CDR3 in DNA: TGTGCCATCAGTGAGTCTGATCAGGGGAACTATGGCTACACCTTC. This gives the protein CAISESDQGNYGYTF.

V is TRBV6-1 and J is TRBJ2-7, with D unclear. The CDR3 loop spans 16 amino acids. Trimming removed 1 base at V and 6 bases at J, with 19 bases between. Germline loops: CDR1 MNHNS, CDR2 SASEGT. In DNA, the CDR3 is TGTGCCAGCAGTGAAGGTCTTGGTGGTAGATCGGGCGAGCAGTACTTC. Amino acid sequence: CASSEGLGGRSGEQYF.

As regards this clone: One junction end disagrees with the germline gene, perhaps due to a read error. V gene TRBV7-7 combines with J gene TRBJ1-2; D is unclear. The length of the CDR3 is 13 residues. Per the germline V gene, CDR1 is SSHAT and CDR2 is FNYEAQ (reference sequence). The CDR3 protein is CASSLAIHYGYTF. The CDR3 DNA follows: TGTGCTAGCAGCTTAGCCATTCACTATGGCTACACCTTC.

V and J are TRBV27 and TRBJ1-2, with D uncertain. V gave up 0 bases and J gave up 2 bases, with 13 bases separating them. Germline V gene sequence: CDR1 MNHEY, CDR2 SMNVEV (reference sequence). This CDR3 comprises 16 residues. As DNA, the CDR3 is TGTGCCAGCAGTTTATCGAGAGGATCACTCAACTATGGCTACACCTTC. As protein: CASSLSRGSLNYGYTF.

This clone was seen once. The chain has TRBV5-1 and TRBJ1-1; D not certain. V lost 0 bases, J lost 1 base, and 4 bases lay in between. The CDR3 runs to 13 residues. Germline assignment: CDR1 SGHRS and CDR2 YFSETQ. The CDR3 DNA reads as TGCGCCAGCAGCTTGGACAGGAACACTGAAGCTTTCTTT. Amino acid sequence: CASSLDRNTEAFF.

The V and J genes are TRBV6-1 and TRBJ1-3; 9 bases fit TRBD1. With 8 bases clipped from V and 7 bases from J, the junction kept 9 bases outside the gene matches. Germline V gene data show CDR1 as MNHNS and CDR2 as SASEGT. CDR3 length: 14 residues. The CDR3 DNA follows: TGTGCCAGCGAGGGACAGGGAAGTTGGAACACCATATATTTT. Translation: CASEGQGSWNTIYF.

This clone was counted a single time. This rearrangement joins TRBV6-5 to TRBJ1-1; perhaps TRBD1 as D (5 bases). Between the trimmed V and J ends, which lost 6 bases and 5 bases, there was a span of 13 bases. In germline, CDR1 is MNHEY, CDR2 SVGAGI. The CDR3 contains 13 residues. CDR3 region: CASSHPGNTEAFF. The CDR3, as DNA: TGTGCCAGCAGCCACCCAGGGAATACTGAAGCTTTCTTT.

DNA for the CDR3: TGTGCCAGCTCACCACAGAACAGGGGAGGTGAAAAACTGTTTTTT. This encodes CASSPQNRGGEKLFF. V usage is TRBV18 and J usage is TRBJ1-4, with 7 bases fitting TRBD1. V lost 1 base and J lost 7; bases outside the gene matches: 6. Germline CDR1 KGHSH, CDR2 LQKENI. The CDR3 has 15 residues. Complete variable domain (other parts from reference TRBV18 and TRBJ1-4): NAGVMQNPRHLVRRRGQEARLRCSPMKGHSHVYWYRQLPEEGLKFMVYLQKENIIDESGMPKERFSAEFPKEGPSILRIQQVVRGDSAAYFCASSPQNRGGEKLFFGSGTQLSVL.

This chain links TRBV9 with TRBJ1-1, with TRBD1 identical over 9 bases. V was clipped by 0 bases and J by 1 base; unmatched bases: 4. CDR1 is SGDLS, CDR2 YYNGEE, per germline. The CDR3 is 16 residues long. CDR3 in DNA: TGTGCCAGCAGCGTAGGGACAGGGGCCCCGAACACTGAAGCTTTCTTT. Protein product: CASSVGTGAPNTEAFF.

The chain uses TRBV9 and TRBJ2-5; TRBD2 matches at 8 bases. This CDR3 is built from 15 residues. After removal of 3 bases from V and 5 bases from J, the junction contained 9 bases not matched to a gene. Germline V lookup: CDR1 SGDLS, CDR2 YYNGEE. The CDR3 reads CASSGGSGTRETQYF. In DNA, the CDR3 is TGTGCCAGCAGCGGCGGTAGCGGGACCAGGGAGACCCAGTACTTC.

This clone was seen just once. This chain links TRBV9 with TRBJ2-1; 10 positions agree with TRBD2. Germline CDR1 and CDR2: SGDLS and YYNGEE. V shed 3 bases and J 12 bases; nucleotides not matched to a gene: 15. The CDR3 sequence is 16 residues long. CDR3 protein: CASSALGERGGLGQFF. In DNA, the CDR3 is TGTGCCAGCAGCGCCCTCGGCGAGCGGGGGGGCCTCGGGCAGTTCTTC.

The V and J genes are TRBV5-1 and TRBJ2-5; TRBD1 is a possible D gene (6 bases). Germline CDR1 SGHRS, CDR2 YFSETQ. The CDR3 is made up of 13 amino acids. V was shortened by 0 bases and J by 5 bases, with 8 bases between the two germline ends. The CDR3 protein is CASSLDRVETQYF. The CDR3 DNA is TGCGCCAGCAGCTTGGACAGGGTGGAGACCCAGTACTTC.

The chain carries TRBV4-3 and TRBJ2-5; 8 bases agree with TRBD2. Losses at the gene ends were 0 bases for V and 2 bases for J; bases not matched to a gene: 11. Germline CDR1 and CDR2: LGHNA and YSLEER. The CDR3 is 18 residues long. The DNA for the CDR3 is TGCGCCAGCAGCCAAGAGGAAGGAGCGGGGGCCGTACAAGAGACCCAGTACTTC. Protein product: CASSQEEGAGAVQETQYF.

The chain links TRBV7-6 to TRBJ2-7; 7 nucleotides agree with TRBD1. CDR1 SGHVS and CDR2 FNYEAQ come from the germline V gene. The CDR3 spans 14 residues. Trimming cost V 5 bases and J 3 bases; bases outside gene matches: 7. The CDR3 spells CASSPGQGVYEQYF. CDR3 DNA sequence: TGTGCCAGCAGCCCCGGGCAGGGGGTCTACGAGCAGTACTTC.

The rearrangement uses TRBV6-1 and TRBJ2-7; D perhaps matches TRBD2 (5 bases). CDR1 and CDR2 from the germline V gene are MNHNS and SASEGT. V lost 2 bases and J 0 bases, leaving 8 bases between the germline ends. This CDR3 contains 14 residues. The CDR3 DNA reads TGTGCCAGCAGTGAAAGGACTCCCTCCTACGAGCAGTACTTC. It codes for CASSERTPSYEQYF.